The 15 T cell receptor beta chains given below trace back to one sample, sequenced in a study of T cells in severe cutaneous drug reactions. The iRepertoire multiplex PCR system with TCR subtype-specific primers built both bulk and single-cell libraries. Reprocessing the multiplex PCR reads, TCRdb reports a single entry for every CDR3 protein and omits DNA. The sample table includes thousands of distinct CDR3 sequences. The donors had carbamazepine-induced Stevens-Johnson syndrome or toxic epidermal necrolysis. The source material was cells from a skin blister. The source is a human donor with a severe cutaneous adverse drug reaction.

The rearrangement joins TRBV29-1 to TRBJ2-1; TCRdb lists TRBD1, though no DNA is available to test this call. Germline V CDR1 and CDR2: SQVTM, ANQGSEA. This CDR3 contains 11 residues. The CDR3 here is CSVWTVNEQFF.

The chain links TRBV7-8 to TRBJ2-1; TCRdb calls TRBD2, which cannot be checked without DNA. Germline CDR1 SGHVS, CDR2 FQNEAQ. This CDR3 has 12 residues. CDR3: CASSGLDNEQFF.

This chain uses TRBV12-3 or TRBV12-4 with TRBJ2-1; TCRdb's D call of TRBD2 is untestable without DNA. The CDR3 is 15 residues long. This CDR3 is CASSYGLALYDEQFF.

The V call is TRBV27, the J call TRBJ2-7; TCRdb's assignment of TRBD1 cannot be checked, as there is no DNA. Germline loops: CDR1 MNHEY, CDR2 SMNVEV (reference sequence). CDR3 length equals 13 residues. The CDR3 reads CASKNLLGDEQYF.

The rearrangement uses TRBV7-2 and TRBJ1-1; TCRdb's D call, TRBD1, is unchecked because there is no DNA. Looked up from germline, CDR1 is SGHTA and CDR2 is FQGNSA. This CDR3 is built from 14 residues. The CDR3 loop is CASSQITGSTEAFF.

This clonotype is medium-sized by frequency. V and J are TRBV6-2 or TRBV6-3 and TRBJ2-1. This CDR3 is 15 amino acids long. Germline lookup yields CDR1 MNHEY and CDR2 SVGEGT. CDR3 loop: CASSYDGSILNEQFF.

The chain employs TRBV12-3 or TRBV12-4 and TRBJ2-1. This CDR3 has 13 residues. The CDR3 spells CASQIAGVDEQFF.

The gene calls are TRBV3-1 and TRBJ1-4; TCRdb calls TRBD1, which cannot be checked without DNA. The CDR3 spans 13 residues. The germline CDR1 and CDR2 sequences are LGHDT and YNNKEL (reference sequence). The CDR3 loop is CASSHRGNEKLFF.

The rearrangement joins TRBV11-2 to TRBJ2-7; TCRdb proposes TRBD1, but this gene call is untestable without DNA. The CDR3 contains 17 residues. Germline lookup yields CDR1 SGHAT and CDR2 FQNNGV. The CDR3 here is CASSSNSGDRPSYEQYF.

The chain couples TRBV28 to TRBJ1-5. Germline values: CDR1 MDHEN, CDR2 SYDVKM. The CDR3 length is 13 residues. The CDR3 reads CASSPLFYQPQHF. The variable domain in full, completed from reference TRBV28 and TRBJ1-5, reads DVKVTQSSRYLVKRTGEKVFLECVQDMDHENMFWYRQDPGLGLRLIYFSYDVKMKEKGDIPEGYSVSREKKERFSLILESASTNQTSMYLCASSPLFYQPQHFGDGTRLSIL.

The V gene is TRBV6-5, the J gene TRBJ1-5; TCRdb calls TRBD1, which cannot be checked without DNA. Looked up from germline, CDR1 is MNHEY and CDR2 is SVGAGI. The CDR3 length is 17 residues. The CDR3 protein is CASSYSWGGDLDQPQHF.

This sequence joins TRBV5-4 and TRBJ2-1; checking the TCRdb D call of TRBD1 is not possible without DNA. Germline CDR1 and CDR2: SGHNT and YYREEE (reference sequence). This CDR3 region has 14 residues. CDR3 sequence: CASSLGGLNNEQFF.

This sequence joins TRBV28 and TRBJ2-3; TCRdb calls TRBD1, which cannot be checked without DNA. Germline lookup yields CDR1 MDHEN and CDR2 SYDVKM. This CDR3 has 16 residues. This CDR3 is CASSPYGLGAGDTQYF.

The chain carries TRBV12-3 or TRBV12-4 and TRBJ2-1; the TCRdb call, TRBD1, lacks DNA for checking. This CDR3 comprises 12 residues. The CDR3 reads CASVTGNNEQFF.

The V gene is TRBV5-1, the J gene TRBJ1-1. Germline V gives CDR1 SGHRS, CDR2 YFSETQ. The CDR3 has 12 residues. The CDR3 reads CASTGGGAEAFF.